A single sample gave rise to the 9 T cell receptor beta chains below, sequenced in a study of T cells after posttransplantation cyclophosphamide. Assay used: immunoSEQ multiplex PCR; TCRdb lists only in-frame clones, some missing. Counted here are 25,000 to 35,000 clones, approximately 90% occurring once; the ten biggest clones make up approximately 15%. Sequencing used PBMCs. All receptors derive from a woman in her forties with a blood cancer, CMV-positive, and with a related stem cell donor.

This clone was picked up one time. The chain recombines TRBV28 with TRBJ1-1; possible D gene TRBD1, 5 bases. CDR3 size: 15 residues. V was shortened by 5 bases and J by 0 bases, with 13 bases between the two germline ends. The V gene's germline CDR1 is MDHEN and CDR2 SYDVKM. Here the CDR3 DNA reads TGTGCCAGCAGTCCGCGGGGGACCATGAACACTGAAGCTTTCTTT. It yields the protein CASSPRGTMNTEAFF.

V and J are TRBV7-3 and TRBJ2-1; tentatively, D is TRBD2 (5 bases). The CDR3 is made up of 15 amino acids. V shed 5 bases and J shed 0 bases, with 11 bases lying between them. Germline V gene lookup returns CDR1 SGHTA and CDR2 FQGTGA. The CDR3 DNA reads TGTGCCAGCAGCATCAATGGAGGCTCCTACAATGAGCAGTTCTTC. As protein: CASSINGGSYNEQFF. The whole variable domain, remainder taken from reference TRBV7-3 and TRBJ2-1, is GAGVSQTPSNKVTEKGKYVELRCDPISGHTALYWYRQSLGQGPEFLIYFQGTGAADDSGLPNDRFFAVRPEGSVSTLKIQRTERGDSAVYLCASSINGGSYNEQFFGPGTRLTVL.

The chain combines TRBV19 with TRBJ1-2; D may be TRBD1 (6 bases). The length of the CDR3 is 15 residues. Germline V gene lookup returns CDR1 LNHDA and CDR2 SQIVND (reference sequence). Trimming took 5 bases from V and 2 from J, leaving 15 bases between them. The CDR3: CASSSPTGLNYGYTF. The CDR3 DNA follows: TGTGCCAGTAGTTCCCCGACAGGCCTGAACTATGGCTACACCTTC.

This clone was counted between two and nine times. V usage is TRBV7-9 and J usage is TRBJ2-7; weak D call: TRBD1 (7 bases). The CDR3 has 13 residues. Germline V gene data show CDR1 as SEHNR and CDR2 as FQNEAQ (reference sequence). The V end lost 5 bases, the J end lost 9 bases, and 17 bases lay between the germline ends. DNA of the CDR3: TGTGCCAGCAGCGCGACAGGGTCCGGGGGGCAGTACTTC. Protein sequence: CASSATGSGGQYF.

This chain uses TRBV2 with TRBJ1-2, with 8 bases matching TRBD1. With V trimmed by 1 base and J by 4 bases, 2 bases remained unmatched. Germline V gene data show CDR1 as SNHLY and CDR2 as FYNNEI. The CDR3 covers 14 residues. The CDR3 region is CASSEGTGLYGYTF. CDR3 nucleotides: TGTGCCAGCAGTGAAGGGACAGGGCTCTATGGCTACACCTTC.

The chain employs TRBV21-1 and TRBJ2-3; the tabulated D call, TRBD1, remains unverified against the DNA. TRBV21-1 constitutes a pseudogene. The CDR3 runs to 18 residues. Here the CDR3 reads CASSKGDGQDRSTDTQYF. The CDR3 DNA follows: TGTGCCAGCAGCAAAGGTGATGGTCAAGACAGAAGCACAGATACGCAGTATTTT.

This chain connects TRBV7-3 to TRBJ2-5; 7 positions agree with TRBD1. The germline CDR1 and CDR2 sequences are SGHTA and FQGTGA. With V trimmed by 8 bases and J by 7 bases, 10 bases remained unmatched. CDR3 length equals 13 residues. The CDR3 DNA follows: TGTGCCAGCGGGACAGACCTCCGGGGGACCCAGTACTTC. It codes for CASGTDLRGTQYF.

A few counts support this clone. This chain joins TRBV14 and TRBJ1-4; D may be TRBD1 (6 bases). The CDR3 length is 16 residues. The V end lost 0 bases, the J end lost 7 bases, and 15 bases lay between the germline ends. Germline V gene data show CDR1 as SGHDN and CDR2 as FVKESK. In DNA, the CDR3 is TGTGCCAGCAGCCAAGATACGGGACAAACGTTTGAAAAACTGTTTTTT. Its protein product is CASSQDTGQTFEKLFF.

The rearrangement links TRBV14 to TRBJ2-3, with D maybe TRBD1 (6 bases). V shed 5 bases and J shed 5 bases, with 20 bases lying between them. Germline V gene data show CDR1 as SGHDN and CDR2 as FVKESK. The CDR3 length is 16 residues. The CDR3 DNA follows: TGTGCCAGCAGCACCCGACAGGCCCCCCCCGGAGATACGCAGTATTTT. This gives the protein CASSTRQAPPGDTQYF.